The rows below give T cell receptor beta chains drawn from one sample of a study of blood T cells in healthy people across ages. Via MiXCR, TCRdb re-called the 5' RACE reads, giving one row per CDR3 protein. The repertoire holds approximately 800,000 distinct CDR3 sequences, around 24% seen once, with roughly 3.1% in the top ten. The same specimen was also included in a second study, on T cells of mothers and their children.

The sample comprised blood. The receptor source for this set is a boy between 5 and 17 years old in good health. The CDR3 runs from the conserved cysteine through the conserved F or W. The D gene is left open where the match is weak. Some rows mark clone size as missing; the rest say once, few, many or name a class of expanded clone.

v_call: TRBV10-2; clone_size: few; j_call: TRBJ2-7; d_call: .; cdr3_length: 13; cdr3_aa: CASSDNILGEQYF; cdr3_nt: TGCGCCAGCAGTGACAACATCCTAGGCGAGCAGTACTTC
v_call: TRBV14; clone_size: few; j_call: TRBJ1-4; d_call: TRBD1; cdr3_length: 16; cdr3_aa: CASSETLARGHEKLFF; cdr3_nt: TGTGCCAGCAGCGAGACTTTAGCCAGGGGGCATGAAAAACTGTTTTTT
v_call: TRBV7-2; clone_size: .; j_call: TRBJ2-1; d_call: .; cdr3_length: 11; cdr3_aa: CASSYHNEQFF; cdr3_nt: TGTGCCAGCAGCTACCACAATGAGCAGTTCTTC
v_call: TRBV30; clone_size: .; j_call: TRBJ2-4; d_call: TRBD2; cdr3_length: 15; cdr3_aa: CAWRGLAGAKNIQYF; cdr3_nt: TGTGCCTGGAGGGGACTAGCGGGGGCAAAAAACATTCAGTACTTC
v_call: TRBV24-1; clone_size: .; j_call: TRBJ2-3; d_call: .; cdr3_length: 16; cdr3_aa: CATSDRVGDWLDTQYF; cdr3_nt: TGTGCCACCAGTGATCGGGTGGGCGATTGGTTGGATACGCAGTATTTT
v_call: TRBV9; clone_size: few; j_call: TRBJ2-5; d_call: .; cdr3_length: 15; cdr3_aa: CASGVGAGGVETQYF; cdr3_nt: TGTGCCAGCGGCGTAGGAGCAGGAGGCGTAGAGACCCAGTACTTC
v_call: TRBV7-9; clone_size: .; j_call: TRBJ2-7; d_call: .; cdr3_length: 14; cdr3_aa: CASRSGGDLYEQYF; cdr3_nt: TGTGCCAGCAGGTCGGGTGGGGACCTCTACGAGCAGTACTTC
v_call: TRBV5-1; clone_size: .; j_call: TRBJ1-5; d_call: .; cdr3_length: 15; cdr3_aa: CASSLAGMGNQPQHF; cdr3_nt: TGCGCCAGCAGCTTAGCAGGCATGGGCAATCAGCCCCAGCATTTT
v_call: TRBV4-1; clone_size: few; j_call: TRBJ2-1; d_call: .; cdr3_length: 13; cdr3_aa: CASSQELEVEQFF; cdr3_nt: TGCGCCAGCAGCCAAGAACTGGAGGTTGAGCAGTTCTTC
v_call: TRBV6-5; clone_size: .; j_call: TRBJ1-2; d_call: TRBD1; cdr3_length: 14; cdr3_aa: CASSYPGQADGYTF; cdr3_nt: TGTGCCAGCAGCTATCCGGGACAGGCGGATGGCTACACCTTC
v_call: TRBV12-3/TRBV12-4; clone_size: .; j_call: TRBJ2-7; d_call: TRBD1; cdr3_length: 14; cdr3_aa: CASNNRTGVAEQYF; cdr3_nt: TGTGCCAGCAATAATCGGACAGGGGTCGCCGAGCAGTACTTC
v_call: TRBV20-1; clone_size: .; j_call: TRBJ2-5; d_call: .; cdr3_length: 11; cdr3_aa: CSAQGRETQYF; cdr3_nt: TGCAGTGCCCAAGGCCGGGAGACCCAGTACTTC
v_call: TRBV6-6; clone_size: few; j_call: TRBJ2-4; d_call: .; cdr3_length: 14; cdr3_aa: CASTPGTRENIQYF; cdr3_nt: TGTGCCAGCACCCCCGGGACAAGGGAAAACATTCAGTACTTC
v_call: TRBV2; clone_size: many; j_call: TRBJ2-5; d_call: TRBD1; cdr3_length: 13; cdr3_aa: CASSGQGVETQYF; cdr3_nt: TGTGCCAGTAGTGGACAGGGAGTTGAGACCCAGTACTTC
v_call: TRBV18; clone_size: .; j_call: TRBJ2-3; d_call: .; cdr3_length: 15; cdr3_aa: CASSPFLDSTDTQYF; cdr3_nt: TGTGCCAGCTCACCATTTCTGGATAGCACAGATACGCAGTATTTT